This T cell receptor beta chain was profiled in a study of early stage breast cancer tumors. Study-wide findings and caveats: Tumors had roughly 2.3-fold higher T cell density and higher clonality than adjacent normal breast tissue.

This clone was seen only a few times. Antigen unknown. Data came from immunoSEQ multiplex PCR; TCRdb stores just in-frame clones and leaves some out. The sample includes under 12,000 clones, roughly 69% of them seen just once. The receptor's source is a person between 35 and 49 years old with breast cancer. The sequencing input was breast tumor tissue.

Here the CDR3 DNA reads TGCGCCAGCATCAAAAGATCAGGGCTCTCCTACGAGCAGTACTTC. This codes for CASIKRSGLSYEQYF. The chain couples TRBV10-2 to TRBJ2-7; weak D call: TRBD1 (5 bases). V lost 7 bases, J lost 0 bases, and 16 bases lay in between. Germline lookup yields CDR1 WSHSY and CDR2 SAAADI. This CDR3 has 15 residues.